This T cell receptor beta chain was captured by sequencing in a study of blood T cell repertoires in COVID-19. Those enrolled in Seattle joined during active infection and were followed longitudinally afterward. In the original processing: Researchers report that nucleated cell counts were estimated from reference gene primer amplification. Using immunoSEQ multiplex PCR, the repertoire was profiled, and TCRdb retains in-frame clones only, with some absent. The DNA was the basis for D and trimming; V, J and clone size are from that table. Found here are 300,000 to 450,000 clones, over 75% of them singletons; the top ten hold over 2%. This CDR3 has 17 residues. The J segment lost 6 bases and the V segment lost 1 base, leaving 12 bases of the junction unmatched. CDR1 and CDR2 from the germline V gene are MDHEN and SYDVKM.

The TCR comes from a woman aged 55-75 years with COVID-19, enrolled during active disease. The sequencing input was peripheral blood. The genes are TRBV28 and TRBJ1-2; 9 bases are a match to TRBD1. The CDR3 DNA is TGTGCCAGCAGTTTATCCGGGACAGGGCATCTTAAGGATGGCTACACCTTC. Its protein product is CASSLSGTGHLKDGYTF.